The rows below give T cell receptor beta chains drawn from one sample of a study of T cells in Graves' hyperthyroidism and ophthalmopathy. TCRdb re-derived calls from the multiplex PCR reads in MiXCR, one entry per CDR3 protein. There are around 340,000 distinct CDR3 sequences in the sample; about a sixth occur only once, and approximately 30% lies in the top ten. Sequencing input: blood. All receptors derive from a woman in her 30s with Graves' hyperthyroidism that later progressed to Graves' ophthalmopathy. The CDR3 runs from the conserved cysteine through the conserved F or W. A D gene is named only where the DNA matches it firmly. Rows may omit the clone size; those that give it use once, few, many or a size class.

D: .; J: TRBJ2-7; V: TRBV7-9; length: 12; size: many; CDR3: CASSLEVYEQYF; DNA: TGTGCCAGCAGCTTAGAAGTCTACGAGCAGTACTTC
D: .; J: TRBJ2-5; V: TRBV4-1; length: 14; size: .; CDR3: CASKKTGSQETQYF; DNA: TGCGCCAGCAAAAAAACAGGGTCCCAAGAGACCCAGTACTTC
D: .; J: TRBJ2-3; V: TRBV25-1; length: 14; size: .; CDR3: CASSGPRGSDTQYF; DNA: TGTGCCAGCAGTGGGCCGCGCGGGTCAGATACGCAGTATTTT
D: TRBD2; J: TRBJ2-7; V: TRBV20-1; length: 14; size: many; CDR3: CSASATSGTYEQYF; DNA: TGCAGTGCTAGTGCGACTAGCGGAACCTACGAGCAGTACTTC
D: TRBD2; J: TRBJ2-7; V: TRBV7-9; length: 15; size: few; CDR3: CASSPAGGSSYEQYF; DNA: TGTGCCAGCAGCCCTGCCGGGGGGTCCTCCTACGAGCAGTACTTC
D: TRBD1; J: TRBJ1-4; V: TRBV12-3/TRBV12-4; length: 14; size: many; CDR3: CASSGDSFNEKLFF; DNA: TGTGCCAGCAGCGGGGACAGCTTCAATGAAAAACTGTTTTTT
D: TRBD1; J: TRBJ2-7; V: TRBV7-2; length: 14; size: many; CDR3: CASSLVRGQDEQYF; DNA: TGTGCCAGCAGCTTGGTCAGGGGGCAGGACGAGCAGTACTTC
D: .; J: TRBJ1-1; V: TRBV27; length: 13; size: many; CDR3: CASSYAGVTEAFF; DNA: TGTGCCAGCAGTTACGCAGGGGTCACTGAAGCTTTCTTT
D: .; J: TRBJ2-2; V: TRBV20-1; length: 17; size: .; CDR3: CSARDRLGGQNTGELFF; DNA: TGCAGTGCTAGAGATAGGTTGGGAGGCCAGAACACCGGGGAGCTGTTTTTT
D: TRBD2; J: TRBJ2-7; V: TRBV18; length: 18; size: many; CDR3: CASSPPGLAGGPVYEQYF; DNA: TGTGCCAGCTCACCACCGGGCCTAGCGGGAGGGCCGGTCTACGAGCAGTACTTC
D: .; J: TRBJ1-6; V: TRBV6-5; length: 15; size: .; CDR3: CASITGPSYNSPLHF; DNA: TGTGCCAGCATTACAGGGCCCTCCTATAATTCACCCCTCCACTTT
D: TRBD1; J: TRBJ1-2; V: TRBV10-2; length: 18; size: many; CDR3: CASSDPRQGARTNYGYTF; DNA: TGCGCCAGCAGTGACCCCCGACAGGGGGCTCGGACGAACTATGGCTACACCTTC
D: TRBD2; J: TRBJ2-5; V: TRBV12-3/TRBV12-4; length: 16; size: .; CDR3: CASSFPFGEGEETQYF; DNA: TGTGCCAGCAGTTTTCCGTTCGGGGAGGGCGAAGAGACCCAGTACTTC
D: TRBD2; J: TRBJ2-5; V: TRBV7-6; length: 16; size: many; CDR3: CASSWGEREHQETQYF; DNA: TGTGCCAGCAGTTGGGGCGAGCGGGAACACCAAGAGACCCAGTACTTC
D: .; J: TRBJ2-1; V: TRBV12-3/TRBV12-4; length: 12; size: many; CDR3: CASSFRVHEQFF; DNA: TGTGCCAGCAGTTTCAGGGTCCATGAGCAGTTCTTC
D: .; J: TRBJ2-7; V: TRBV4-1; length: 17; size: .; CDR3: CASSQVMGQGRPYEQYF; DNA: TGCGCCAGCAGCCAAGTAATGGGGCAGGGAAGGCCCTACGAGCAGTACTTC
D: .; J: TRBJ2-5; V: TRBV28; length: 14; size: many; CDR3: CASSLPGVQETQYF; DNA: TGTGCCAGCAGTTTACCGGGGGTACAAGAGACCCAGTACTTC
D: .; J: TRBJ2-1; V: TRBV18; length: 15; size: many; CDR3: CASSPPGFLINEQFF; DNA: TGTGCCAGCTCACCACCGGGGTTTTTGATCAATGAGCAGTTCTTC
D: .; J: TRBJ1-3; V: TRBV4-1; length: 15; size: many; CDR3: CASSQSARAGNTIYF; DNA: TGCGCCAGCAGCCAGTCCGCCAGGGCCGGAAACACCATATATTTT
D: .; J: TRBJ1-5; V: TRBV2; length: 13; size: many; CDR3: CASSVHWIQPQHF; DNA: TGTGCCAGCAGTGTCCACTGGATCCAGCCCCAGCATTTT
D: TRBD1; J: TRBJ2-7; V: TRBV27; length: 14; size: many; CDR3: CASSPGTGEYEQYF; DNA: TGTGCCAGCAGTCCCGGGACAGGGGAATACGAGCAGTACTTC
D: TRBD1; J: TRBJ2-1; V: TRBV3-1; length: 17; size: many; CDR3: CASSQTGQGAVYNEQFF; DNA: TGTGCCAGCAGCCAAACAGGACAGGGGGCGGTGTACAATGAGCAGTTCTTC
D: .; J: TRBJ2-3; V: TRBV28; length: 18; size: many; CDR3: CASSPKSFRGKSTDTQYF; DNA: TGTGCCAGCAGCCCAAAGTCCTTCAGGGGAAAAAGCACAGATACGCAGTATTTT
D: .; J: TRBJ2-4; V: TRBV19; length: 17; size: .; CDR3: CASSIGEGWVAKNIQYF; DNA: TGTGCCAGTAGTATAGGAGAGGGTTGGGTGGCCAAAAACATTCAGTACTTC
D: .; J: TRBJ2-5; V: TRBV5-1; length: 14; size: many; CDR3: CASSSPGEIETQYF; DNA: TGCGCCAGCAGCTCCCCCGGCGAAATAGAGACCCAGTACTTC
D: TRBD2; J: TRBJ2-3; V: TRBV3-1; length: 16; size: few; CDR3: CASSQEGGTITDTQYF; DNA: TGTGCCAGCAGCCAAGAGGGGGGGACCATCACAGATACGCAGTATTTT
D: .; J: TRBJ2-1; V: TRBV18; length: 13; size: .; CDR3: CASSPSVNTEQFF; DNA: TGTGCCAGCTCACCCTCCGTAAATACTGAGCAGTTCTTC
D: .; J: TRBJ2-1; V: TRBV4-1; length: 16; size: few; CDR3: CASSVSLGNLHNEQFF; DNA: TGCGCCAGCAGTGTATCACTAGGAAATCTCCACAATGAGCAGTTCTTC
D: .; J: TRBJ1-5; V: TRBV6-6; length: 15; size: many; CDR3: CASSYSFRSNQPQHF; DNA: TGTGCCAGCAGTTACTCGTTTCGGAGCAATCAGCCCCAGCATTTT
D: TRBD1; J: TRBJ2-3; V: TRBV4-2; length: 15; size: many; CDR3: CASSQGQGDTDTQYF; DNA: TGTGCCAGCAGCCAGGGACAGGGGGACACAGATACGCAGTATTTT
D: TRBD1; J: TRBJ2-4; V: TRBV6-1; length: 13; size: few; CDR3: CASSPGQGNIQYF; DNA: TGTGCCAGCAGCCCGGGACAGGGAAACATTCAGTACTTC
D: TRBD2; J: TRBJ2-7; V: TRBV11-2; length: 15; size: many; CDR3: CASSLGRGVLLEQYF; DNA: TGTGCCAGCAGCTTGGGGCGGGGGGTTCTGTTGGAGCAGTACTTC
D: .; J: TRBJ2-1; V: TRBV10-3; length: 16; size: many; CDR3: CAISGPYASEHNEQFF; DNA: TGTGCCATCAGTGGGCCCTACGCTTCAGAGCACAATGAGCAGTTCTTC
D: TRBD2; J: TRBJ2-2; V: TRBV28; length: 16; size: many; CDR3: CASSYPTSGGTGELFF; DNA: TGTGCCAGCAGTTACCCGACTAGCGGGGGCACCGGGGAGCTGTTTTTT
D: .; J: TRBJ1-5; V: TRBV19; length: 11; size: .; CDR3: CASYPNQPQHF; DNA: TGTGCCAGTTATCCGAACCAGCCCCAGCATTTT
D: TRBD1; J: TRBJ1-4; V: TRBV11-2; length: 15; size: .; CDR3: CASSHRDSSAEKLFF; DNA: TGTGCCAGCAGCCACCGGGACAGCTCTGCGGAAAAACTGTTTTTT
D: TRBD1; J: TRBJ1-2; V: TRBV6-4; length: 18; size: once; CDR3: CASSASNIGTAYNYGYTF; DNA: TGTGCCAGCAGTGCGAGCAACATCGGGACAGCCTATAACTATGGCTACACCTTC
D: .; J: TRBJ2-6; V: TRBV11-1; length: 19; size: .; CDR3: CASSLQTGAFNSGANVLTF; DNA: TGTGCCAGCAGCTTACAGACAGGCGCATTTAACTCTGGGGCCAACGTCCTGACTTTC
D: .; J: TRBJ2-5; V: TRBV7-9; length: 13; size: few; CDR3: CASSLELRETQYF; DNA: TGTGCCAGCAGCTTAGAACTCCGGGAGACCCAGTACTTC
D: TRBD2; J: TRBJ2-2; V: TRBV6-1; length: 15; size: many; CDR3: CASRAQLTGGGELFF; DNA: TGTGCCAGCAGAGCTCAACTCACGGGAGGCGGGGAGCTGTTTTTT
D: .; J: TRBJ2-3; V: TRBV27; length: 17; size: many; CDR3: CASSLKGRAFSTDTQYF; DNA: TGTGCCAGCAGTTTAAAGGGCAGGGCGTTTAGCACAGATACGCAGTATTTT
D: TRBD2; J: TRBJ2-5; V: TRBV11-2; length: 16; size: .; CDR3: CASSSPVGRGEETQYF; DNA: TGTGCCAGCAGCTCCCCCGTTGGGCGGGGGGAAGAGACCCAGTACTTC
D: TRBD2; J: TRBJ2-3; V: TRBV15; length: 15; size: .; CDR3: CATSRETSATDTQYF; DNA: TGTGCCACCAGCAGAGAGACTAGCGCCACAGATACGCAGTATTTT
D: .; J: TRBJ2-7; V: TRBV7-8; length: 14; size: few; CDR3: CASSPRTDLYEQYF; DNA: TGTGCCAGCAGCCCCCGGACGGACCTCTACGAGCAGTACTTC
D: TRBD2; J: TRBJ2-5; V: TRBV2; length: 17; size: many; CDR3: CASSQYPSGLAEETQYF; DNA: TGTGCCAGCAGTCAATACCCCTCCGGACTAGCGGAAGAGACCCAGTACTTC
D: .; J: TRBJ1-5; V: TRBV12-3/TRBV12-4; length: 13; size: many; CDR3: CASSWEGNQPQHF; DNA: TGTGCCAGCAGCTGGGAGGGAAATCAGCCCCAGCATTTT